These 10 T cell receptor beta chains share one sample of origin, sequenced in a study of PD-1 blockade in classical Hodgkin lymphoma. Sequencing was performed with immunoSEQ multiplex PCR; in TCRdb, only in-frame clones are kept and a portion is missing. The table shows approximately 21,000 clones, with about two thirds occurring only once. Relapses following autologous stem cell transplantation were seen in all patients, with brentuximab vedotin exposure varying. The input for sequencing was peripheral blood mononuclear cells (PBMCs), taken at baseline. These receptors were collected from a human donor with classical Hodgkin lymphoma.

The rearrangement links TRBV18 to TRBJ2-3; 9 positions match TRBD1. Germline V lookup: CDR1 KGHSH, CDR2 LQKENI. This CDR3 has 15 residues. V shed 6 bases and J 0 bases; nucleotides not matched to a gene: 4. The CDR3 bases are TGTGCCAGCTCCCCCGGGACAGGGAGCACAGATACGCAGTATTTT. Translation gives CASSPGTGSTDTQYF.

V is TRBV10-3 and J is TRBJ2-2; the match to TRBD1 covers 9 bases. With 8 bases clipped from V and 6 bases from J, the junction kept 7 bases outside the gene matches. Germline values: CDR1 ENHRY, CDR2 SYGVKD. The CDR3 covers 14 residues. CDR3 in amino acids: CAIGTGFGAGELFF. CDR3 nucleotide sequence: TGTGCCATCGGGACAGGGTTTGGAGCCGGGGAGCTGTTTTTT.

In this sample, this clone turned up a few times. The V call is TRBV18, the J call TRBJ2-7; TRBD1 aligns across 7 bases. The J segment lost 2 bases and the V segment lost 4 bases, leaving 14 bases of the junction unmatched. The germline gives CDR1 KGHSH, CDR2 LQKENI. This CDR3 spans 17 amino acids. CDR3 in amino acids: CASSQGVSGTVAYEQYF. The CDR3 coding sequence is TGTGCCAGCTCACAAGGAGTTTCTGGGACAGTTGCCTACGAGCAGTACTTC.

V and J are TRBV30 and TRBJ1-5; D might be TRBD1 (6 bases). The CDR3 contains 13 residues. V shed 2 bases and J shed 7 bases, with 12 bases lying between them. Germline V gene lookup returns CDR1 GTSNPN and CDR2 SVGIG (reference sequence). Written as DNA, the CDR3 is TGTGCCTGGAGTAGGGGGGGGGACCAGCCCCAGCATTTT. Its translation is CAWSRGGDQPQHF.

The genes are TRBV4-1 and TRBJ1-5, with TRBD1 matching 8 bases. CDR1 is MGHRA, CDR2 YSYEKL, per germline. The CDR3 consists of 15 residues. The J segment lost 0 bases and the V segment lost 3 bases, leaving 1 base of the junction unmatched. In nucleotides, the CDR3 is TGCGCCAGCAGCCAGGGACAGGATAGCAATCAGCCCCAGCATTTT. It encodes CASSQGQDSNQPQHF.

By share, this clone counts as medium-sized. This is likely a read error, given that the CDR3 carries no conserved phenylalanine or tryptophan at its end. The limits of the CDR3 on the DNA are not certain, so only TCRdb's listed CDR3 is given. This chain uses TRBV25-1 with TRBJ1-4; the table's TRBD1 call for D was not verified on the DNA. CDR1 is MGHDK, CDR2 SYGVNS, per germline. The CDR3 sequence runs 13 residues, both termini included. This CDR3 is CASSYRDRPLSRC.

This clone was counted between two and nine times. V gene TRBV28 combines with J gene TRBJ1-1; 9 positions agree with TRBD1. Trimming took 5 bases from V and 1 from J; bases not matched to a gene: 5. CDR1 and CDR2 from the germline V gene are MDHEN and SYDVKM. The CDR3 consists of 15 residues. CDR3 DNA sequence: TGTGCCAGCAGTCCCCAGGACAGGGGGAACACTGAAGCTTTCTTT. Its protein product is CASSPQDRGNTEAFF.

The genes are TRBV10-3 and TRBJ2-7; 11 bases match TRBD1. The germline gives CDR1 ENHRY, CDR2 SYGVKD. The CDR3 consists of 13 residues. The V and J ends lost 6 bases and 6 bases, in that order; junction bases with no gene match: 4. Written as DNA, the CDR3 is TGTGCCATCAGGGACGGGACAGGGGGCGAGCAGTACTTC. Protein: CAIRDGTGGEQYF.

This sequence joins TRBV27 and TRBJ2-1; 10 nucleotides agree with TRBD1. The CDR3 consists of 14 residues. In germline, CDR1 is MNHEY, CDR2 SMNVEV (reference sequence). J lost 5 bases, V lost 2 bases, and 0 bases had no gene match. This CDR3 is CASSLGTGDNEQFF. In DNA, the CDR3 is TGTGCCAGCAGTTTAGGGACAGGGGACAATGAGCAGTTCTTC.

A single count supports this clone. The rearrangement uses TRBV15 and TRBJ1-3; D call uncertain. The V end lost 0 bases, the J end lost 0 bases, and 15 bases lay between the germline ends. This CDR3 has 18 residues. The V gene's germline CDR1 is LNHNV and CDR2 YYDKDF (reference sequence). CDR3 nucleotides: TGTGCCACCAGCAGAGATTATCCGGTTAAAGTCTCTGGAAACACCATATATTTT. Its translation: CATSRDYPVKVSGNTIYF.